The 15 T cell receptor beta chains below come from one sample, sequenced in a study of monozygotic twins with inflammatory bowel disease (dated by TCRdb to the late 2010s). Library preparation used 5' RACE. The run used an Illumina HiSeq 2500. Reads reprocessed by TCRdb are summarized as one entry per CDR3 protein sequence, and DNA is absent. This sample's table has entries for 200,000 to 250,000 distinct CDR3 sequences. The ten largest clones capture 7.5% to 8% of the sample. Sequencing used blood. These receptors were taken from a human donor with ulcerative colitis or Crohn's disease, or a healthy co-twin of an affected twin (not recorded which).

The chain has TRBV11-1 and TRBJ2-3; TCRdb gives TRBD1 as the D gene, but with no DNA this cannot be confirmed. There are 18 residues in the CDR3. The germline gives CDR1 SGHAT, CDR2 FQDESV (reference sequence). CDR3 loop: CASSSGQGRNLGADTQYF.

The rearrangement links TRBV5-1 to TRBJ1-1. The CDR3 totals 15 residues. Germline loops: CDR1 SGHRS, CDR2 YFSETQ. This CDR3 reads CASSPDNRGGTEAFF.

The CDR3 reads CASRTSGVNTGELFF. V is TRBV6-1 and J is TRBJ2-2; as DNA is missing, the TRBD2 call by TCRdb cannot be tested. The germline CDR1 and CDR2 sequences are MNHNS and SASEGT. The CDR3 runs to 15 residues.

The chain couples TRBV12-3 or TRBV12-4 to TRBJ2-6. This CDR3 has 14 amino acids. CDR3 loop: CASSVSSGANVLTF.

The chain links TRBV7-9 to TRBJ1-5. The germline gives CDR1 SEHNR, CDR2 FQNEAQ (reference sequence). The CDR3 totals 15 residues. CDR3 sequence reads: CASSLEDGSNQPQHF.

The V call is TRBV19, the J call TRBJ2-1; the D call from TCRdb, TRBD2, cannot be confirmed without DNA. The CDR3 length is 16 residues. CDR1 is LNHDA, CDR2 SQIVND, per germline (reference sequence). CDR3 loop: CASRPKTSGSVNEQFF.

V and J are TRBV4-2 and TRBJ2-1; TCRdb names TRBD1, which stays unverified in the absence of DNA. The germline V gene has CDR1 LGHNA and CDR2 YNFKEQ. CDR3 length: 15 residues. CDR3 amino acids: CASSQDLDRRNEQFF.

This chain joins TRBV2 and TRBJ1-4; checking the TCRdb D call of TRBD1 is not possible without DNA. Germline V gene data show CDR1 as SNHLY and CDR2 as FYNNEI. The CDR3 covers 15 residues. CDR3 sequence: CASKTTGRGNEKLFF.

This chain links TRBV4-3 with TRBJ1-2; no DNA is available, so the TRBD1 call from TCRdb remains unchecked. This CDR3 is built from 14 residues. Germline CDR1 is LGHNA and CDR2 is YSLEER. CDR3: CASSYGTGGYGYTF.

The chain is built from TRBV7-8 and TRBJ2-1; TCRdb indicates TRBD2, and absent DNA this call remains unverified. The length of the CDR3 is 12 residues. Germline CDR1 and CDR2: SGHVS and FQNEAQ. The CDR3 sequence is CASSLAWEEQFF.

The chain couples TRBV5-1 to TRBJ1-5; absent DNA, TCRdb's TRBD1 call cannot be checked. Germline CDR1 and CDR2: SGHRS and YFSETQ. CDR3 size: 15 residues. CDR3 sequence: CASSLASLGGQPQHF.

The chain joins TRBV7-2 to TRBJ1-1; TCRdb proposes TRBD1, but this gene call is untestable without DNA. The V gene's germline CDR1 is SGHTA and CDR2 FQGNSA. CDR3 size: 15 residues. The CDR3 loop is CASTRQCRMNTEAFF.

The chain has TRBV30 and TRBJ2-1; without DNA, the TCRdb call of TRBD1 cannot be checked. Germline CDR1 is GTSNPN and CDR2 is SVGIG (reference sequence). The length of the CDR3 is 15 residues. The CDR3 region is CAWSVSGGGRNEQFF.

V and J are TRBV5-4 and TRBJ2-1; the TCRdb call, TRBD2, lacks DNA for checking. CDR1 SGHNT and CDR2 YYREEE come from the germline V gene (reference sequence). This CDR3 has 19 amino acids. This chain's CDR3 is CASSLARGTKASISDEQFF. The complete variable domain, with remaining parts taken from reference TRBV5-4 and TRBJ2-1, reads ETGVTQSPTHLIKTRGQQVTLRCSSQSGHNTVSWYQQALGQGPQFIFQYYREEENGRGNFPPRFSGLQFPNYSSELNVNALELDDSALYLCASSLARGTKASISDEQFFGPGTRLTVL.

The CDR3 is CSVETGNSGANVLTF. The rearrangement links TRBV29-1 to TRBJ2-6; lacking DNA, the TRBD1 call made by TCRdb goes unchecked. Germline V gene data show CDR1 as SQVTM and CDR2 as ANQGSEA. CDR3 length equals 15 residues. Full variable domain (missing parts from reference TRBV29-1 and TRBJ2-6): SAVISQKPSRDICQRGTSLTIQCQVDSQVTMMFWYRQQPGQSLTLIATANQGSEATYESGFVIDKFPISRPNLTFSTLTVSNMSPEDSSIYLCSVETGNSGANVLTFGAGSRLTVL.